This T cell receptor (beta chain) originates from a study of a mutant IDH1 vaccine in newly diagnosed glioma. Regarding the study as a whole: In roughly 93% of patients, immune responses induced by the vaccine occurred.

TCRdb keeps only in-frame clones here, not all; method: immunoSEQ multiplex PCR. The table shows some 95,000 clones, with about 82% occurring only once. The sample's time point: baseline, week 1 (first vaccination visit). Treatment described: pre-vaccination baseline after standard-of-care therapy. A word on this clone: Its antigen remains unknown.

The receptor's source is a man aged 35-49 years with glioma. The material sequenced was PBMCs, taken from a glioma patient treated with radiotherapy, temozolomide or both.

The CDR3 is CASSFAGGHETQYF. Here the CDR3 DNA reads TGTGCCAGCAGCTTTGCGGGAGGCCACGAGACCCAGTACTTC. The chain uses TRBV7-2 and TRBJ2-5; TRBD2 aligns across 8 bases. CDR3 size: 14 residues. Germline V gene sequence: CDR1 SGHTA, CDR2 FQGNSA. V shed 3 bases and J 5 bases; nucleotides not matched to a gene: 5.